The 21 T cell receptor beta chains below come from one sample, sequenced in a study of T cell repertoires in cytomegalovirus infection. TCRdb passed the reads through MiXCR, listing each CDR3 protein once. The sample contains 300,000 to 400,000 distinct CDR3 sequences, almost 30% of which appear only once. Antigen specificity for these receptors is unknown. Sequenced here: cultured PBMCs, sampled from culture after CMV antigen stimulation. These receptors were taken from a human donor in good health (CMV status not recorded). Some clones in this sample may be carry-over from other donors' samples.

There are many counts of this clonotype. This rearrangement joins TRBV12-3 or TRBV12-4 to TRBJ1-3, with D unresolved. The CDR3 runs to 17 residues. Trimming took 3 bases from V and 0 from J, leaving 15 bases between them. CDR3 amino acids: CASSFRKPRFSGNTIYF. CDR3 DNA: TGTGCCAGCAGTTTTAGAAAGCCTCGATTCTCTGGAAACACCATATATTTT.

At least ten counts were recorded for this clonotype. The CDR3 DNA is TGTGCCAGCAGCCGATCTAGGTTCACAGATACGCAGTATTTT. Protein sequence: CASSRSRFTDTQYF. The chain is built from TRBV7-2 and TRBJ2-3; D unclear. This CDR3 is 14 amino acids long. The V gene's germline CDR1 is SGHTA and CDR2 FQGNSA. V lost 5 bases and J lost 2, with 11 bases in between.

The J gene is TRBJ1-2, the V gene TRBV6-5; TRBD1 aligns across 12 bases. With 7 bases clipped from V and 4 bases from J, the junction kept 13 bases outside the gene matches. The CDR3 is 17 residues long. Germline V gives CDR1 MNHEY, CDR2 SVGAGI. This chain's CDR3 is CASNPISPGQGAYGYTF. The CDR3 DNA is TGTGCCAGCAATCCTATTTCTCCGGGACAGGGGGCCTATGGCTACACCTTC.

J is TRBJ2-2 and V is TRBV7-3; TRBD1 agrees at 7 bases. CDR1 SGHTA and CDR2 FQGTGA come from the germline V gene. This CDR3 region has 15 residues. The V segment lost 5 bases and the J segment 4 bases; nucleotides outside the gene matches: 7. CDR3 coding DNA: TGTGCCAGCAGCCCGGGGACAGCCTCCACCGGGGAGCTGTTTTTT. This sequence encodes CASSPGTASTGELFF.

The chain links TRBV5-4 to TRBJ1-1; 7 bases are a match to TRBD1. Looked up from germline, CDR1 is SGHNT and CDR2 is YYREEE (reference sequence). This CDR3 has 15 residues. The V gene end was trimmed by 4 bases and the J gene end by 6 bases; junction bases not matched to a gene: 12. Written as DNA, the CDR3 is TGTGCCAGCAGCACGACGGGACAGCCGCGGGCTGAAGCTTTCTTT. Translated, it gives CASSTTGQPRAEAFF.

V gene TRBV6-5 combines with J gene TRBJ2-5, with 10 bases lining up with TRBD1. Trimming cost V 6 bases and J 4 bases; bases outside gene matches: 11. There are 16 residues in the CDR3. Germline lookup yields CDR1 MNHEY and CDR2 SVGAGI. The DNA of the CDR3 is TGTGCCAGCAGGTCTCCGGGACAGGGGCGGGCAGAGACCCAGTACTTC. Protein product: CASRSPGQGRAETQYF.

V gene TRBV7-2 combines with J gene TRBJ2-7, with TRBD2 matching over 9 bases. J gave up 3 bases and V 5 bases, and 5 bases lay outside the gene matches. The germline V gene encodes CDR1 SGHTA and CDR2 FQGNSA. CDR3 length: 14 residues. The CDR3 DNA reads TGTGCCAGCAGCCGACTAGCGGCGAGCTACGAGCAGTACTTC. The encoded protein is CASSRLAASYEQYF.

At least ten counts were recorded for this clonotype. CDR3 loop: CASSSLRGQGGSGNTIYF. CDR3 nucleotides: TGTGCCAGCAGTTCTCTCCGGGGCCAAGGCGGATCTGGAAACACCATATATTTT. The chain combines TRBV6-1 with TRBJ1-3, with D tentatively TRBD1 (5 bases). V was cut by 5 bases and J by 1 base, with 21 bases left in between. Germline CDR1 is MNHNS and CDR2 is SASEGT. The CDR3 consists of 18 residues.

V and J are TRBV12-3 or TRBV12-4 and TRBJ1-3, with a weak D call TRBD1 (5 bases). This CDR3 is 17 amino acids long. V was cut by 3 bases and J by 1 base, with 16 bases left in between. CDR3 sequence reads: CASSFRGLQMSGNTIYF. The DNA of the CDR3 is TGTGCCAGCAGTTTTCGGGGACTACAGATGTCTGGAAACACCATATATTTT.

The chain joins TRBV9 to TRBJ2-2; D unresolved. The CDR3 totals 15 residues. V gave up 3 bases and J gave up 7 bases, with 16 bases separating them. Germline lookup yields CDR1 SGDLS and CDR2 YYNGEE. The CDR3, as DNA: TGTGCCAGCAGCGGAGCTCTAGATACGGGCGGGGAGCTGTTTTTT. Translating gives CASSGALDTGGELFF.

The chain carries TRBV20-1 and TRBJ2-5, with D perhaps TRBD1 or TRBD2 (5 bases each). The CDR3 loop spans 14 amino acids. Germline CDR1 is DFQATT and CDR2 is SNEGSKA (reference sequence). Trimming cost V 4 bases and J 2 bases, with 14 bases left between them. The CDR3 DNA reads TGCAGTGCTACGATTGGGACGGAACAAGAGACCCAGTACTTC. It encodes CSATIGTEQETQYF.

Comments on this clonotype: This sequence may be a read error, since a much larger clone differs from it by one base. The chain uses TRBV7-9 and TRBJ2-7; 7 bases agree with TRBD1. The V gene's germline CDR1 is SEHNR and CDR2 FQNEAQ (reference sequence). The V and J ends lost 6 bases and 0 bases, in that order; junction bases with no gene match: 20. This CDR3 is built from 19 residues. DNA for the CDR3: TGTGCCAGCAGGTATACGCAACTGGGGACAGCGGCGAGCTCCTACGAGCAGTACTTC. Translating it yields CASRYTQLGTAASSYEQYF.

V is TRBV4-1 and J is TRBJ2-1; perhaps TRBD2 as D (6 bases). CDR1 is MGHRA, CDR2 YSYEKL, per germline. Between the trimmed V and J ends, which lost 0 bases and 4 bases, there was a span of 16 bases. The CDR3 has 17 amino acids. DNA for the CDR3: TGCGCCAGCAGCCAAGACGGGCGGGACGTAGTATACAATGAGCAGTTCTTC. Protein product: CASSQDGRDVVYNEQFF.

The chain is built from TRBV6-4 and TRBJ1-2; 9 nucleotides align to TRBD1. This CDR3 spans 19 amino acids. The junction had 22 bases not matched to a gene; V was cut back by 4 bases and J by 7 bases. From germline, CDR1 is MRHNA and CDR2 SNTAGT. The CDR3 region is CASSVMYETGGKQLSGYTF. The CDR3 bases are TGTGCCAGCAGTGTTATGTACGAGACAGGGGGGAAACAGTTGAGTGGCTACACCTTC.

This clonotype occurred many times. In nucleotides, the CDR3 is TGTGCCACCAGTGTTGGGAGGCTTGGCGATCAGCCCCAGCATTTT. Its translation: CATSVGRLGDQPQHF. The chain uses TRBV24-1 and TRBJ1-5, with D uncertain. Trimming shortened V by 5 bases and J by 5 bases, and 15 bases separated the two germline ends. This CDR3 region has 15 residues. The germline gives CDR1 KGHDR, CDR2 SFDVKD.

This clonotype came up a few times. In DNA form, the CDR3 reads TGTGCCAGCAGCCAAGATCCTCTGCGGGAGGACGCCTACGAGCAGTACTTC. Its protein product is CASSQDPLREDAYEQYF. The chain recombines TRBV4-2 with TRBJ2-7; 8 bases match TRBD2. Germline trimming cut 0 bases from V and 2 bases from J; bases unmatched to any gene: 9. This CDR3 contains 17 residues. Germline V gene data show CDR1 as LGHNA and CDR2 as YNFKEQ.

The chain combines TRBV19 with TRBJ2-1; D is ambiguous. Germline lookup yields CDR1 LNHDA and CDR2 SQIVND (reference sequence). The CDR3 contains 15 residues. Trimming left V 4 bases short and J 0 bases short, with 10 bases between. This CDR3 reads CASSTGPSSYNEQFF. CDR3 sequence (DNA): TGTGCCAGTAGTACAGGACCAAGCTCCTACAATGAGCAGTTCTTC.

Here the CDR3 reads CASSLGRRAEAFF. The CDR3 coding sequence is TGTGCCAGCAGCTTAGGCCGGCGGGCTGAAGCTTTCTTT. This sequence joins TRBV7-9 and TRBJ1-1; D uncertain. The CDR3 is 13 amino acids. Germline V gene sequence: CDR1 SEHNR, CDR2 FQNEAQ (reference sequence). The V gene lost 1 base and the J gene lost 6 bases, with 9 bases spanning the gap.

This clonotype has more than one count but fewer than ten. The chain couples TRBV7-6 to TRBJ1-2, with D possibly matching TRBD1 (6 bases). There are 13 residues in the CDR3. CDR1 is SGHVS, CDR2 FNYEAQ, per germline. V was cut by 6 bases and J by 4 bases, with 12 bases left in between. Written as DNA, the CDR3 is TGTGCCAGCAGATTCGGGACATCCTATGGCTACACCTTC. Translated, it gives CASRFGTSYGYTF.

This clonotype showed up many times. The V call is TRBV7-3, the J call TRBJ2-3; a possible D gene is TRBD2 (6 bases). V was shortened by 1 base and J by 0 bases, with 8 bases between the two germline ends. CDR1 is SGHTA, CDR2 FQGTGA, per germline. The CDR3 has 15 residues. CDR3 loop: CASSLMAGSTDTQYF. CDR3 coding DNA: TGTGCCAGCAGCTTAATGGCGGGAAGCACAGATACGCAGTATTTT.

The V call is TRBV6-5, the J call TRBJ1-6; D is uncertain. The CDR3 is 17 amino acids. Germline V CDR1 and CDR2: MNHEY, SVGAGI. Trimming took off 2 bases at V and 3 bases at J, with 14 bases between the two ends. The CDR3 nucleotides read TGTGCCAGCAGTTACGCGCGGAACGCGATCTATAATTCACCCCTCCACTTT. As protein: CASSYARNAIYNSPLHF.